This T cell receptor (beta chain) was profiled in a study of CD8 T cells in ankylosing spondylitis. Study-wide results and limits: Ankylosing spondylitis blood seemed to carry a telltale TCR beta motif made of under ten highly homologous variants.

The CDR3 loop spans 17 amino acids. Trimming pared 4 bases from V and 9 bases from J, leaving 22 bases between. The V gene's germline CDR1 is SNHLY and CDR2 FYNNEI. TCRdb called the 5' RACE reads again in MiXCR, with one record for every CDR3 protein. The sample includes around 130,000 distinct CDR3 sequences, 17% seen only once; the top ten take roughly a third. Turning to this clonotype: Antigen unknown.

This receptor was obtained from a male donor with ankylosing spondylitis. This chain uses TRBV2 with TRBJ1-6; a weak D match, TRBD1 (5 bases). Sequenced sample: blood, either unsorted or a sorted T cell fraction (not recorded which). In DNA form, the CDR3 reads TGTGCCAGCAGTGTCAAGTCAGGCTACAGGCTTACTTCACCCCTCCACTTT. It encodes CASSVKSGYRLTSPLHF.